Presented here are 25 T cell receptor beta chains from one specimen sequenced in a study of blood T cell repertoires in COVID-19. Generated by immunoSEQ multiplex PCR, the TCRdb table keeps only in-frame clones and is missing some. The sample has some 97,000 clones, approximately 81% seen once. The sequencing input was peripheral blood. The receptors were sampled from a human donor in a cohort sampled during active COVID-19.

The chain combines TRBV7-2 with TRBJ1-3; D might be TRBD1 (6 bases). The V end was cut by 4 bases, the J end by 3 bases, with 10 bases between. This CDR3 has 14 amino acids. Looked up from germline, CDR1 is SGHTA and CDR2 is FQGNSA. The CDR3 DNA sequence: TGTGCCAGCAGCTACGTCAGGGGTGGAAACACCATATATTTT. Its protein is CASSYVRGGNTIYF. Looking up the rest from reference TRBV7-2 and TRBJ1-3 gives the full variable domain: GAGVSQSPSNKVTEKGKDVELRCDPISGHTALYWYRQSLGQGLEFLIYFQGNSAPDKSGLPSDRFSAERTGGSVSTLTIQRTQQEDSAVYLCASSYVRGGNTIYFGEGSWLTVV.

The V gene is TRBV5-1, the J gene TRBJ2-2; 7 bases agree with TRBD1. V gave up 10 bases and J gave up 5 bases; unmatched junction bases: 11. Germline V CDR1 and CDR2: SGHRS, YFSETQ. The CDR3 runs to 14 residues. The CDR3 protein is CAGRTGVLTGELFF. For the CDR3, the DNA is TGCGCCGGACGGACAGGAGTACTTACCGGGGAGCTGTTTTTT.

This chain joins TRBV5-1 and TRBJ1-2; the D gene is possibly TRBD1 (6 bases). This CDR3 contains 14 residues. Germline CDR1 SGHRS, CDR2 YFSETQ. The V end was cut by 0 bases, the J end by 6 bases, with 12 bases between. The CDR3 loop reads CASSLGQGQDGYTF. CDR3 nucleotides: TGCGCCAGCAGCTTGGGGCAGGGGCAAGATGGCTACACCTTC.

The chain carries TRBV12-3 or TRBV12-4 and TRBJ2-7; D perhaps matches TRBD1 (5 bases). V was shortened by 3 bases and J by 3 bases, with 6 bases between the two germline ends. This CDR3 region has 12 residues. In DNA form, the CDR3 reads TGTGCCAGCAGTTTCCAGGGCTACGAGCAGTACTTC. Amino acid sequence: CASSFQGYEQYF.

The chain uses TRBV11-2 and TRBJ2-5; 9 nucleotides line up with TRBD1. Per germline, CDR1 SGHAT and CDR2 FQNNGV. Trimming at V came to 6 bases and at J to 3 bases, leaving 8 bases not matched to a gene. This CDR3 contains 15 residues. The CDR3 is CASRKPGQGKETQYF. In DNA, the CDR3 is TGTGCCAGCAGGAAACCGGGACAGGGTAAAGAGACCCAGTACTTC. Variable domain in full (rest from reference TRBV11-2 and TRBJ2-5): EAGVAQSPRYKIIEKRQSVAFWCNPISGHATLYWYQQILGQGPKLLIQFQNNGVVDDSQLPKDRFSAERLKGVDSTLKIQPAKLEDSAVYLCASRKPGQGKETQYFGPGTRLLVL.

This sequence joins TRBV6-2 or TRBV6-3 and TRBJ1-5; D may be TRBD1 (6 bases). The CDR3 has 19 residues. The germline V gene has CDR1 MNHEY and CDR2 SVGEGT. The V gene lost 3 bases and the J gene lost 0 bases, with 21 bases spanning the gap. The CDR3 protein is CASSYPPRYRDNSNQPQHF. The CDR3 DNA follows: TGTGCCAGCAGTTATCCTCCGCGTTACAGGGACAATAGCAATCAGCCCCAGCATTTT.

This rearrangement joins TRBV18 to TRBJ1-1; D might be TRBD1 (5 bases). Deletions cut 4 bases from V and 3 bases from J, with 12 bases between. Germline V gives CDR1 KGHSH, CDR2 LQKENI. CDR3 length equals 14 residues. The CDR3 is CASSLVGVDTEAFF. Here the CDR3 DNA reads TGTGCCAGCTCACTGGTAGGGGTGGACACTGAAGCTTTCTTT.

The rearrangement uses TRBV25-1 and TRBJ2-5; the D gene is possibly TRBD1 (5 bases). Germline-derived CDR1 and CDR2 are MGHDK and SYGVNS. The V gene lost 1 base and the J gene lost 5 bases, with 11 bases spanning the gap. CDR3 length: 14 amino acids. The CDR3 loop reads CASSEFKGLETQYF. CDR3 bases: TGTGCCAGCAGTGAATTTAAGGGGCTTGAGACCCAGTACTTC.

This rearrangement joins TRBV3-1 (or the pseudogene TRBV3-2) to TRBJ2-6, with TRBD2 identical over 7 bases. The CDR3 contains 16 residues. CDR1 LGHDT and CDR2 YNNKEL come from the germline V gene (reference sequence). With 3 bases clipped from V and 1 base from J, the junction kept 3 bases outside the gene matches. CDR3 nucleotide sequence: TGTGCCAGCAGCCAGGCCGGGGGGTCTGGGGCCAACGTCCTGACTTTC. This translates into CASSQAGGSGANVLTF.

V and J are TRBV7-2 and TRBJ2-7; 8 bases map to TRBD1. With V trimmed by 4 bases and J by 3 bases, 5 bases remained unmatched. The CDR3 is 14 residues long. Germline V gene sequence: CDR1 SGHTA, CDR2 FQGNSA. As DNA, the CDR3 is TGTGCCAGCAGCTCTGGGACAGGATACTACGAGCAGTACTTC. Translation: CASSSGTGYYEQYF.

The CDR3 loop is CASSQVTGPPLHF. In nucleotides, the CDR3 is TGTGCCAGCAGCCAAGTTACAGGGCCACCCCTCCACTTT. This chain connects TRBV3-1 (or the pseudogene TRBV3-2) to TRBJ1-6, with D maybe TRBD1 (6 bases). This CDR3 is built from 13 residues. CDR1 and CDR2 (germline): LGHDT, YNNKEL (reference sequence). V was cut by 1 base and J by 11 bases, with 9 bases left in between.

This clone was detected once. This chain's CDR3 is CASSYRDNSYNEQFF. The CDR3 DNA reads TGCGCCAGCAGCTACCGGGACAACTCCTACAATGAGCAGTTCTTC. The chain joins TRBV5-1 to TRBJ2-1; D might be TRBD1 (6 bases). The CDR3 sequence is 15 residues long. V was pared by 3 bases and J by 0 bases, with 10 bases between. Germline assignment: CDR1 SGHRS and CDR2 YFSETQ. Full variable domain (remainder filled in from reference TRBV5-1 and TRBJ2-1): KAGVTQTPRYLIKTRGQQVTLSCSPISGHRSVSWYQQTPGQGLQFLFEYFSETQRNKGNFPGRFSGRQFSNSRSEMNVSTLELGDSALYLCASSYRDNSYNEQFFGPGTRLTVL.

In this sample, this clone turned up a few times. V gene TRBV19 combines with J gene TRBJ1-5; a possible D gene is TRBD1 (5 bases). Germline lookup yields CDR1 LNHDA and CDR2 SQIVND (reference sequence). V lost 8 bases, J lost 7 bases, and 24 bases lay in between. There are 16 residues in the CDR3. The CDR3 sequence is CASGRVAREGGQPQHF. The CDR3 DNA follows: TGTGCCAGTGGCAGGGTTGCGCGGGAAGGAGGGCAGCCCCAGCATTTT.

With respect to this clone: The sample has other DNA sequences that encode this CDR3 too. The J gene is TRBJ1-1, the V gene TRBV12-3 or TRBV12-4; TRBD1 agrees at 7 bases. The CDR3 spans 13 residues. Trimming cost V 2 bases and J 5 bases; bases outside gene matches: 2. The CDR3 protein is CASSLRQGTEAFF. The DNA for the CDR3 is TGTGCCAGCAGTTTACGACAGGGAACTGAAGCTTTCTTT.

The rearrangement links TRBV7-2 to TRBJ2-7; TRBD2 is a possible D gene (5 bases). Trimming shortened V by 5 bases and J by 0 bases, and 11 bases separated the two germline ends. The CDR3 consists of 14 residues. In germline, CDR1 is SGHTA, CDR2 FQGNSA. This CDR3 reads CASSEGLLSYEQYF. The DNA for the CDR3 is TGTGCCAGCAGCGAAGGACTGCTCTCCTACGAGCAGTACTTC. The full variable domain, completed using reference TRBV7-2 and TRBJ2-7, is GAGVSQSPSNKVTEKGKDVELRCDPISGHTALYWYRQSLGQGLEFLIYFQGNSAPDKSGLPSDRFSAERTGGSVSTLTIQRTQQEDSAVYLCASSEGLLSYEQYFGPGTRLTVT.

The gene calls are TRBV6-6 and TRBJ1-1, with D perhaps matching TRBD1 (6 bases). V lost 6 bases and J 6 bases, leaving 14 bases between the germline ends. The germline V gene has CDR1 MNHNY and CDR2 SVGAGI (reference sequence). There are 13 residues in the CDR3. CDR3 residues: CASSPREGAEAFF. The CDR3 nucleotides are TGTGCCAGCAGCCCAAGGGAGGGGGCTGAAGCTTTCTTT.

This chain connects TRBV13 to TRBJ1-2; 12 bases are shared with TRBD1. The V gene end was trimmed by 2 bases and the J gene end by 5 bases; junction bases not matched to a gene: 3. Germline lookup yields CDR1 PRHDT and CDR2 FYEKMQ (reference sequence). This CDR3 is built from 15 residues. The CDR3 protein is CASSLTGQGAYGYTF. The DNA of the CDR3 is TGTGCCAGCAGCTTAACGGGACAGGGGGCGTATGGCTACACCTTC. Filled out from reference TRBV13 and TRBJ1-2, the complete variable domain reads AAGVIQSPRHLIKEKRETATLKCYPIPRHDTVYWYQQGPGQDPQFLISFYEKMQSDKGSIPDRFSAQQFSDYHSELNMSSLELGDSALYFCASSLTGQGAYGYTFGSGTRLTVV.

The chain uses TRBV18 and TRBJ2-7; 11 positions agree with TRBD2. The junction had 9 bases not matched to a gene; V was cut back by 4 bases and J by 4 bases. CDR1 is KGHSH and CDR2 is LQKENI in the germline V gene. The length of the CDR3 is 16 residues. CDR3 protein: CASSRELAGGLYEQYF. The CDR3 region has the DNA TGTGCCAGCTCACGCGAATTAGCGGGAGGGTTATACGAGCAGTACTTC. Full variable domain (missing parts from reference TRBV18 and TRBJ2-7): NAGVMQNPRHLVRRRGQEARLRCSPMKGHSHVYWYRQLPEEGLKFMVYLQKENIIDESGMPKERFSAEFPKEGPSILRIQQVVRGDSAAYFCASSRELAGGLYEQYFGPGTRLTVT.

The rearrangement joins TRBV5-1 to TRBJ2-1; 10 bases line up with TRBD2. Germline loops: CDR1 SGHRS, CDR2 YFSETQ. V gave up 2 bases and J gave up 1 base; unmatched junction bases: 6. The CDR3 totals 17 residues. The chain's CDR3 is CASSLGSGGQSYNEQFF. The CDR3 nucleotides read TGCGCCAGCAGCTTAGGTAGCGGGGGGCAATCCTACAATGAGCAGTTCTTC.

The CDR3 DNA follows: TGCGCCAGCAGCTTCCCGGGAACTGCTTACAATGAGCAGTTCTTC. Translated: CASSFPGTAYNEQFF. The chain is built from TRBV5-1 and TRBJ2-1; a possible D gene is TRBD2 (5 bases). The germline V gene has CDR1 SGHRS and CDR2 YFSETQ. This CDR3 has 15 residues. V lost 2 bases and J 4 bases, leaving 13 bases between the germline ends.

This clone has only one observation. The CDR3 loop reads CASSRGTGTGYEQYF. The CDR3 DNA is TGTGCCAGCAGTAGGGGGACAGGGACTGGGTACGAGCAGTACTTC. The V and J genes are TRBV6-5 and TRBJ2-7; 9 nucleotides match TRBD1. CDR3 length equals 15 residues. V lost 5 bases to trimming and J lost 4 bases; unmatched junction nucleotides: 9. Germline loops: CDR1 MNHEY, CDR2 SVGAGI.

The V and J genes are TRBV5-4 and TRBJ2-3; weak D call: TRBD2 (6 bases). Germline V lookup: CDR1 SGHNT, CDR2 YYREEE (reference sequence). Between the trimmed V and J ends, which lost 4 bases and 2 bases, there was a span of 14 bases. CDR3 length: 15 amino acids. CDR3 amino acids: CASSLGTYNTDTQYF. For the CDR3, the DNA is TGTGCCAGCAGCCTAGGGACTTACAACACAGATACGCAGTATTTT.

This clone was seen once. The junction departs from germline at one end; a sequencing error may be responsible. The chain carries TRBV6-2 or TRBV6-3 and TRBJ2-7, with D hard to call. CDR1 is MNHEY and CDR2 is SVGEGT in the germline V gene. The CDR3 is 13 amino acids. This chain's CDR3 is CASSYSVARTTSF. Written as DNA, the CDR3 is TGTGCCAGCAGTTACTCTGTGGCTCGAACAACGTCCTTC.

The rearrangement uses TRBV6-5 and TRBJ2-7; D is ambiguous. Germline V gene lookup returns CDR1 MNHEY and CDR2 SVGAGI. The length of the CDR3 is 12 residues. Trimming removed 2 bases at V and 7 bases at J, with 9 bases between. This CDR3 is CASSYPSGEQYF. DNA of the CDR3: TGTGCCAGCAGTTACCCCTCGGGTGAGCAGTACTTC.

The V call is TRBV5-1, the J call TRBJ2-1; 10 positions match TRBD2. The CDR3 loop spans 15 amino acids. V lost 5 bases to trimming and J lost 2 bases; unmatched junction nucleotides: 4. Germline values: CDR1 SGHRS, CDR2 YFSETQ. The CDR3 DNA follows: TGCGCCAGCAGTAGCGGGGGGTTACCCTACAATGAGCAGTTCTTC. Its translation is CASSSGGLPYNEQFF. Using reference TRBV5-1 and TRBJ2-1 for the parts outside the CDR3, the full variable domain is KAGVTQTPRYLIKTRGQQVTLSCSPISGHRSVSWYQQTPGQGLQFLFEYFSETQRNKGNFPGRFSGRQFSNSRSEMNVSTLELGDSALYLCASSSGGLPYNEQFFGPGTRLTVL.